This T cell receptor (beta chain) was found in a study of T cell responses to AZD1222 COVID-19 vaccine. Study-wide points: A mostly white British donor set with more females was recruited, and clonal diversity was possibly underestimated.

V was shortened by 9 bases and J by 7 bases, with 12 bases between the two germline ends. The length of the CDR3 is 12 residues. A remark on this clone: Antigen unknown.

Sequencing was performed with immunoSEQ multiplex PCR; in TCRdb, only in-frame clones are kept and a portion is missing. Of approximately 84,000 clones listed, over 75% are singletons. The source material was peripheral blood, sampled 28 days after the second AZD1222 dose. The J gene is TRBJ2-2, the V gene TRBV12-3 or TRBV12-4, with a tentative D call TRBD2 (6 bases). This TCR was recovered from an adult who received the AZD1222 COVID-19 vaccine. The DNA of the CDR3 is TGTGCCAGTACGGGGGTGGGCGGGGAGCTGTTTTTT. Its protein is CASTGVGGELFF.